The entry that follows covers one T cell receptor beta chain sequence. Its antigen is as yet unknown. The treatment: randomized to nivolumab then ipilimumab (arm A) or the reverse (arm B). Patients had received no earlier DNA-damaging chemotherapy. V was clipped by 5 bases and J by 9 bases; unmatched bases: 13. This CDR3 is built from 15 residues. Germline V lookup: CDR1 LNHNV, CDR2 YYDKDF (reference sequence). This specimen comes from a study of sequential checkpoint blockade in melanoma. Study as a whole: Each arm's sequence ended with maintenance nivolumab.

Regarding the study as a whole: In arm A, pretreatment tumor clonality was associated with response. Tumor T-cell fraction and clonality correlated with PD-L1 and CD8+ counts.

Using immunoSEQ multiplex PCR, the repertoire was profiled, and TCRdb retains in-frame clones only, with some absent. The data show some 1,000 clones, around 25% seen once. This rearrangement joins TRBV15 to TRBJ2-1, with TRBD1 identical over 7 bases. The TCR sequence derives from a human donor with melanoma. This specimen was tumor tissue (inferred from file names), taken from a patient given nivolumab and ipilimumab in sequence. The CDR3 region has the DNA TGTGCCACCAGCGGCATCCGAACAGGGGCCGGTGAGCAGTTCTTC. Amino acids: CATSGIRTGAGEQFF.